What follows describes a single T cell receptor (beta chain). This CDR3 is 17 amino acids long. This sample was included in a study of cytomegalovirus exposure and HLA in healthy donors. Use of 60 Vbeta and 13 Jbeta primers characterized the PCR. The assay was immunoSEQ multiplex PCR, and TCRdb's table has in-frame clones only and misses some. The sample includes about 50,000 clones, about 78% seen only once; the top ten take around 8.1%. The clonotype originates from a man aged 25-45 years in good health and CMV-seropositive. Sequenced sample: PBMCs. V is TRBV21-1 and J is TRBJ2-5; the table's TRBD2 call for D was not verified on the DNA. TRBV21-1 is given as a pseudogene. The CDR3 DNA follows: TGTGCCAGCAGCAAAGCCCCCACAACTAGCGGGGGCGAGACCCAGTACTTC. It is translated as CASSKAPTTSGGETQYF.